The clone carrying this T cell receptor (beta chain) came up a few times. Per the original methods: Estimates of nucleated cell counts were drawn from the amplification of reference gene primers. TCRdb's copy holds only in-frame clones and misses some; the assay was immunoSEQ multiplex PCR. That table is the source of V, J and clone size, and D and trimming were worked out from the DNA. The profile shows about 69,000 clones, 89% of them singletons. V shed 3 bases, J shed 3 bases, and the junction held 8 bases outside the gene matches. The CDR3 loop spans 16 amino acids. The germline V gene encodes CDR1 SGHNT and CDR2 YYREEE (reference sequence). These data are taken from a study of blood T cell repertoires in COVID-19. The overall study: Collection of acute and convalescent COVID-19 samples took place in the United States, Italy and Spain. Sample material is recorded as cDNA or gDNA derived from T cells, B-cell-depleted T cells, or PBMCs.

This chain uses TRBV5-4 with TRBJ1-5; 8 bases are a match to TRBD1. The receptor comes from a woman between 45 and 60 years old with active COVID-19. Sample: peripheral blood. CDR3 nucleotides: TGTGCCAGCAGCTCCTACGACAGGGGATCCAATCAGCCCCAGCATTTT. The encoded protein is CASSSYDRGSNQPQHF.